Below, 5 T cell receptor beta chains from the same sample are listed, as sequenced in a study of blood T cells in healthy people across ages. A J-beta primer mix and a sample-barcoded 5' primer were used in a second PCR of roughly 7 to 12 cycles. Using its own MiXCR run on the 5' RACE reads, TCRdb lists one record per CDR3 protein. This repertoire shows around 1,000,000 distinct CDR3 sequences, about 23% found once; its top ten account for 0.65% to 0.75%. A further study also used this sample, focusing on T cells of mothers and their children.

Specimen: blood. These receptors all stem from a girl aged 2 to 10 in good health.

This chain links TRBV6-2 or TRBV6-3 with TRBJ1-2; tentatively, D is TRBD1 (5 bases). The CDR3 extends over 17 amino acids. Per germline, CDR1 MNHEY and CDR2 SVGEGT. V gave up 5 bases and J gave up 6 bases, with 25 bases separating them. The CDR3 DNA sequence: TGTGCCAGCAGTAAGGTTGGGCAGGGCATCGTTTCGGATGGCTACACCTTC. It specifies CASSKVGQGIVSDGYTF.

The chain recombines TRBV5-1 with TRBJ1-1; 7 nucleotides line up with TRBD1. Germline V gene data show CDR1 as SGHRS and CDR2 as YFSETQ. The CDR3 consists of 17 residues. V was clipped by 0 bases and J by 3 bases; unmatched bases: 11. In nucleotides, the CDR3 is TGCGCCAGCAGCTTGGATCAGGTCAGTGGGACAGACACTGAAGCTTTCTTT. Protein sequence: CASSLDQVSGTDTEAFF.

V and J are TRBV10-3 and TRBJ2-5; D may be TRBD1 or TRBD2 (6 bases each). Germline lookup yields CDR1 ENHRY and CDR2 SYGVKD. The CDR3 extends over 16 amino acids. The germline V and J ends were trimmed by 2 bases and 4 bases, with 17 bases remaining between them. Written as DNA, the CDR3 is TGTGCCATCAGTGAGATAGGGGGAGGACTGGGAGAGACCCAGTACTTC. This sequence encodes CAISEIGGGLGETQYF.

V is TRBV29-1 and J is TRBJ2-4; D gene ambiguous. CDR3 length: 13 residues. V was shortened by 1 base and J by 8 bases, with 12 bases between the two germline ends. Germline lookup yields CDR1 SQVTM and CDR2 ANQGSEA. The CDR3 is CSVEGLRGDIQYF. DNA of the CDR3: TGCAGCGTTGAAGGCCTAAGAGGCGACATTCAGTACTTC.

V usage is TRBV20-1 and J usage is TRBJ2-1; D might be TRBD2 (6 bases). This CDR3 is 15 amino acids long. Germline assignment: CDR1 DFQATT and CDR2 SNEGSKA (reference sequence). The ends were cut back, 1 base at V and 9 bases at J, with 19 bases in the middle. The CDR3 loop reads CSARGRSGVISEQFF. The CDR3 coding sequence is TGCAGTGCTAGAGGCAGGTCGGGGGTTATTAGTGAGCAGTTCTTC.